These 26 T cell receptor beta chains originate from one sample sequenced in a study of identical twins. TCRdb reanalysed the 5' RACE reads using MiXCR and keeps one entry per CDR3 protein. The sample has approximately 210,000 distinct CDR3 sequences; over 8% are singletons. The sequencing sample was made of memory (CD45RO+) T cells sorted from blood. These receptors all come from a woman aged 18-29 years in good health.

The gene calls are TRBV5-5 and TRBJ2-7, with TRBD2 matching over 8 bases. The CDR3 spans 15 residues. Germline assignment: CDR1 SGHKS and CDR2 YYEKEE (reference sequence). The V and J ends lost 6 bases and 7 bases, in that order; junction bases with no gene match: 15. Written as DNA, the CDR3 is TGTGCCAGCACCTTAAGCGGGAGAGGTCAGGGGGAGCAGTACTTC. It specifies CASTLSGRGQGEQYF.

The chain recombines TRBV2 with TRBJ2-1, with D perhaps matching TRBD1 or TRBD2 (5 bases each). The CDR3 sequence is 12 residues long. Trimming stripped 6 bases from V and 8 bases from J, with 11 bases between. The germline gives CDR1 SNHLY, CDR2 FYNNEI. CDR3 sequence: CASRGDGDEQFF. The CDR3 nucleotides are TGTGCCAGCAGGGGGGATGGTGATGAGCAGTTCTTC.

In this sample, this clonotype turned up a few times. The rearrangement links TRBV7-9 to TRBJ2-5; D perhaps matches TRBD2 (5 bases). With 1 base removed from V and 3 bases from J, the gap between germline ends came to 12 bases. The CDR3 length is 15 residues. Germline-derived CDR1 and CDR2 are SEHNR and FQNEAQ (reference sequence). This chain's CDR3 is CASSLGLGLEETQYF. The CDR3 DNA reads as TGTGCCAGCAGCTTAGGTTTAGGACTCGAAGAGACCCAGTACTTC.

The chain employs TRBV5-1 and TRBJ2-7; possibly TRBD1 or TRBD2 for D (6 bases each). Trimming left V 1 base short and J 7 bases short, with 12 bases between. The V gene's germline CDR1 is SGHRS and CDR2 YFSETQ. The CDR3 covers 13 residues. The CDR3: CASSLYGGPEQYF. CDR3 bases: TGCGCCAGCAGCTTGTATGGGGGGCCGGAGCAGTACTTC. Full variable domain (remainder filled in from reference TRBV5-1 and TRBJ2-7): KAGVTQTPRYLIKTRGQQVTLSCSPISGHRSVSWYQQTPGQGLQFLFEYFSETQRNKGNFPGRFSGRQFSNSRSEMNVSTLELGDSALYLCASSLYGGPEQYFGPGTRLTVT.

This clonotype has at least ten counts. CDR3 sequence (DNA): TGCGCCAGCAGCGTTGGACACAACACCGGGGAGCTGTTTTTT. Translated: CASSVGHNTGELFF. The genes are TRBV5-1 and TRBJ2-2, with D maybe TRBD1 (5 bases). The CDR3 has 14 amino acids. Per germline, CDR1 SGHRS and CDR2 YFSETQ. V lost 4 bases, J lost 2 bases, and 9 bases lay in between.

This clonotype has more than one count but fewer than ten. The chain is built from TRBV9 and TRBJ2-1, with a tentative D call TRBD1 (6 bases). V lost 4 bases and J 2 bases, leaving 13 bases between the germline ends. The CDR3 is 15 amino acids. CDR1 and CDR2 (germline): SGDLS, YYNGEE. The CDR3 DNA is TGTGCCAGCAGCTTCCGGGACACAGCCTACAATGAGCAGTTCTTC. It translates to CASSFRDTAYNEQFF.

The V call is TRBV6-1, the J call TRBJ1-6; D gene uncertain. The CDR3 is 13 amino acids. With 1 base removed from V and 8 bases from J, the gap between germline ends came to 6 bases. CDR1 and CDR2 from the germline V gene are MNHNS and SASEGT. The CDR3 region is CASSEDSYSPLHF. CDR3 bases: TGTGCCAGCAGTGAAGACAGTTATTCACCCCTCCACTTT.

The chain recombines TRBV12-5 with TRBJ1-2, with TRBD1 identical over 11 bases. The CDR3 covers 15 residues. V lost 9 bases, J lost 7 bases, and 13 bases stayed unmatched. Per germline, CDR1 LGHNT and CDR2 FRNRAP. The CDR3 region has the DNA TGTGCTAGCCGGAGCGCGGGGGACAGGGGGTTTGGCTACACCTTC. It codes for CASRSAGDRGFGYTF.

Only a few counts were recorded for this clonotype. CDR3 region: CASSRVLAGGPLSSYNEQFF. CDR3 in DNA: TGCGCCAGCAGCCGAGTACTAGCGGGAGGGCCTCTCAGCTCCTACAATGAGCAGTTCTTC. V gene TRBV4-3 combines with J gene TRBJ2-1, with 13 nucleotides matching TRBD2. Trimming took 4 bases from V and 0 from J; bases not matched to a gene: 12. Germline V gene sequence: CDR1 LGHNA, CDR2 YSLEER. The CDR3 loop spans 20 amino acids.

The rearrangement uses TRBV20-1 and TRBJ1-2, with TRBD1 matching over 9 bases. Germline V gene lookup returns CDR1 DFQATT and CDR2 SNEGSKA (reference sequence). V lost 5 bases, J lost 0 bases, and 10 bases stayed unmatched. This CDR3 contains 16 residues. The CDR3, as DNA: TGCAGTGCTGAAAACAGGGGGCGAGCAGCTAACTATGGCTACACCTTC. This sequence encodes CSAENRGRAANYGYTF.

This clonotype came up many times. The chain couples TRBV2 to TRBJ1-1; no clear D gene. The CDR3 contains 11 residues. V lost 4 bases, J lost 5 bases, and 5 bases lay in between. Germline loops: CDR1 SNHLY, CDR2 FYNNEI. The CDR3 region has the DNA TGTGCCAGCAGTGGGGGAACTGAAGCTTTCTTT. Its translation is CASSGGTEAFF.

This chain joins TRBV21-1 and TRBJ2-3; the listed D gene, TRBD2, was not tested against the DNA. TRBV21-1 is a pseudogene locus. This CDR3 has 10 residues. The CDR3 DNA sequence: TGTGCCAGCAACGCGGGTACGCAGTATTTT. Residues: CASNAGTQYF.

The sample holds many counts of this clonotype. J is TRBJ2-3 and V is TRBV5-1; possible D gene TRBD2, 5 bases. The CDR3 has 13 amino acids. The V end was cut by 6 bases, the J end by 3 bases, with 11 bases between. The V gene's germline CDR1 is SGHRS and CDR2 YFSETQ. The CDR3 DNA follows: TGCGCCAGCACCCCTCCGGGGACAGATACGCAGTATTTT. Amino acid sequence: CASTPPGTDTQYF.

This clonotype occurred many times. This chain uses TRBV29-1 with TRBJ2-7; D is possibly TRBD1 (5 bases). The V end lost 3 bases, the J end lost 4 bases, and 10 bases lay between the germline ends. The CDR3 is made up of 12 amino acids. Germline CDR1 is SQVTM and CDR2 is ANQGSEA. This chain's CDR3 is CSVDGKGYEQYF. The CDR3 DNA is TGCAGCGTTGACGGCAAGGGGTACGAGCAGTACTTC.

This clonotype was found many times. V usage is TRBV12-3 or TRBV12-4 and J usage is TRBJ2-5; TRBD2 is a possible D gene (5 bases). The CDR3 is 12 residues long. V was clipped by 1 base and J by 7 bases, with 7 bases between them. The CDR3 spells CASSLVGRTQYF. In DNA form, the CDR3 reads TGTGCCAGCAGTTTAGTAGGGAGGACCCAGTACTTC.

The chain has TRBV7-9 and TRBJ2-4; possibly TRBD2 for D (5 bases). CDR1 is SEHNR, CDR2 FQNEAQ, per germline (reference sequence). There are 15 residues in the CDR3. V was pared by 5 bases and J by 0 bases, with 11 bases between. The CDR3 here is CASSPRGIAKNIQYF. The CDR3 region has the DNA TGTGCCAGCAGCCCACGAGGGATAGCCAAAAACATTCAGTACTTC.

This clonotype has ten or more counts. The rearrangement links TRBV20-1 to TRBJ1-2; D is uncertain. This CDR3 is 12 amino acids long. Trimming removed 5 bases from V and 6 bases from J, with 13 bases in between. CDR1 and CDR2 (germline): DFQATT, SNEGSKA (reference sequence). This CDR3 is CSAPQRYDGYTF. CDR3 sequence (DNA): TGCAGTGCTCCACAGCGTTACGATGGCTACACCTTC.

In this sample, this clonotype turned up a few times. The genes are TRBV20-1 and TRBJ2-7, with 11 bases matching TRBD2. V lost 7 bases and J lost 0; bases outside the gene matches: 11. The CDR3 is 16 amino acids. The V gene's germline CDR1 is DFQATT and CDR2 SNEGSKA (reference sequence). The chain's CDR3 is CSGLSGTSGSSYEQYF. DNA of the CDR3: TGCAGTGGTCTGTCAGGGACTAGCGGCAGCTCCTACGAGCAGTACTTC.

This clonotype was picked up a small number of times. The chain carries TRBV6-1 and TRBJ2-3; 11 positions agree with TRBD2. Germline V CDR1 and CDR2: MNHNS, SASEGT. The CDR3 is made up of 17 amino acids. The junction had 9 bases not matched to a gene; V was cut back by 5 bases and J by 2 bases. The CDR3 nucleotides read TGTGCCAGCAGTCTCGTAGCGGGAGGGGACTTCACAGATACGCAGTATTTT. Translated, it gives CASSLVAGGDFTDTQYF.

The rearrangement uses TRBV10-3 and TRBJ2-2; D gene ambiguous. Germline V CDR1 and CDR2: ENHRY, SYGVKD. Trimming shortened V by 6 bases and J by 10 bases, and 15 bases separated the two germline ends. The CDR3 is made up of 13 amino acids. The CDR3 sequence is CAISPTGNEELFF. CDR3 DNA sequence: TGTGCCATCAGCCCTACTGGGAACGAGGAGCTGTTTTTT.

This clonotype was observed many times. The rearrangement joins TRBV27 to TRBJ2-3; D tentatively reads TRBD1 or TRBD2 (6 bases each). Trimming shortened V by 10 bases and J by 2 bases, and 16 bases separated the two germline ends. Looked up from germline, CDR1 is MNHEY and CDR2 is SMNVEV (reference sequence). The CDR3 length is 14 residues. CDR3 region: CATQGGRSTDTQYF. CDR3 coding DNA: TGTGCCACGCAAGGGGGGCGGTCCACAGATACGCAGTATTTT.

Many counts were recorded for this clonotype. The CDR3 here is CASGPGQGAALIETQYF. CDR3 nucleotide sequence: TGTGCTAGTGGTCCTGGACAGGGGGCCGCCCTAATAGAGACCCAGTACTTC. V usage is TRBV12-5 and J usage is TRBJ2-5, with 11 bases identical to TRBD1. CDR1 and CDR2 (germline): LGHNT, FRNRAP. The CDR3 loop spans 17 amino acids. The V segment lost 5 bases and the J segment 4 bases; nucleotides outside the gene matches: 12.

The chain recombines TRBV7-8 with TRBJ2-7; TRBD1 might be the D (5 bases). The V end lost 5 bases, the J end lost 3 bases, and 11 bases lay between the germline ends. Germline V gene sequence: CDR1 SGHVS, CDR2 FQNEAQ. This CDR3 spans 13 amino acids. DNA of the CDR3: TGTGCCAGCAGCCCTGACAGAAACTACGAGCAGTACTTC. The encoded protein is CASSPDRNYEQYF.

This clonotype showed up just a few times. The gene calls are TRBV12-3 or TRBV12-4 and TRBJ1-2; D is unresolved. This CDR3 contains 14 residues. V was cut by 1 base and J by 4 bases, with 10 bases left in between. Here the CDR3 DNA reads TGTGCCAGCAGTTTAGGCCTTCAGCCCTATGGCTACACCTTC. Translating gives CASSLGLQPYGYTF.

The rearrangement uses TRBV20-1 and TRBJ2-1; D remains unclear. This CDR3 contains 13 residues. The germline gives CDR1 DFQATT, CDR2 SNEGSKA (reference sequence). Trimming left V 1 base short and J 7 bases short, with 11 bases between. The CDR3 coding sequence is TGCAGTGCTAGAGGGGTGGGGTGGAATGAGCAGTTCTTC. It codes for CSARGVGWNEQFF.

The V and J genes are TRBV19 and TRBJ2-3, with 8 bases aligning to TRBD2. Germline CDR1 is LNHDA and CDR2 is SQIVND (reference sequence). The J segment lost 4 bases and the V segment lost 4 bases, leaving 13 bases of the junction unmatched. The CDR3 is made up of 17 amino acids. CDR3 nucleotides: TGTGCCAGTAGTAGGGGGGGTAGCGGGAACGTTGCAGATACGCAGTATTTT. Its translation is CASSRGGSGNVADTQYF.